Below are 15 T cell receptor beta chains sequenced from a single sample in a study of blood T cell repertoires in COVID-19. This table comes from immunoSEQ multiplex PCR, and its TCRdb copy is limited to in-frame clones, with some not included. There are about 360,000 clones in the sample; around 84% occur only once, and about 3% lies in the top ten. Source material: peripheral blood. These receptor sequences come from a human donor in a cohort sampled during active COVID-19.

This clone was detected only once. The gene calls are TRBV4-1 and TRBJ1-1, with a weak D call TRBD1 (5 bases). There are 14 residues in the CDR3. Germline CDR1 is MGHRA and CDR2 is YSYEKL. V lost 5 bases to trimming and J lost 3 bases, with 13 bases between them. CDR3 nucleotide sequence: TGCGCCAGCAGCTTCCGGGGGGGGGACACTGAAGCTTTCTTT. Protein product: CASSFRGGDTEAFF.

The chain joins TRBV7-2 to TRBJ2-3; 10 bases match TRBD2. Germline lookup yields CDR1 SGHTA and CDR2 FQGNSA. The CDR3 totals 16 residues. The junction had 11 bases not matched to a gene; V was cut back by 5 bases and J by 6 bases. The CDR3 nucleotides are TGTGCCAGCAGCCCATACTCTAGCGGGGGTGGGGATACGCAGTATTTT. Translating it yields CASSPYSSGGGDTQYF.

This chain links TRBV6-5 with TRBJ2-1; D call uncertain. The CDR3 runs 13 residues. The germline V and J ends were trimmed by 7 bases and 2 bases, with 9 bases remaining between them. From germline, CDR1 is MNHEY and CDR2 SVGAGI. CDR3 nucleotide sequence: TGTGCCAGCACCTTTGGGCCCTACAATGAGCAGTTCTTC. It codes for CASTFGPYNEQFF.

V usage is TRBV6-5 and J usage is TRBJ1-1, with D unresolved. The V end was cut by 6 bases, the J end by 5 bases, with 16 bases between. Germline CDR1 and CDR2: MNHEY and SVGAGI. This CDR3 is 14 amino acids long. The CDR3 DNA sequence: TGTGCCAGCAGGGGAGCCGAACCGAGGACTGAAGCTTTCTTT. It codes for CASRGAEPRTEAFF.

This clone was counted between two and nine times. The gene calls are TRBV7-8 and TRBJ2-1; 15 bases agree with TRBD2. This CDR3 spans 15 amino acids. Losses at the gene ends were 5 bases for V and 9 bases for J; bases not matched to a gene: 5. Looked up from germline, CDR1 is SGHVS and CDR2 is FQNEAQ. CDR3 region: CASSKGLAGGVEQFF. The CDR3 region has the DNA TGTGCCAGCAGCAAGGGACTAGCGGGAGGCGTTGAGCAGTTCTTC.

In nucleotides, the CDR3 is TGTGCCAGCAGCGAATCGAGGGATACGCAGTATTTT. Protein product: CASSESRDTQYF. This sequence joins TRBV12-3 or TRBV12-4 and TRBJ2-3; D is unclear. CDR3 length: 12 residues. The germline V and J ends were trimmed by 6 bases and 6 bases, with 10 bases remaining between them.

This clone showed up just a few times. The chain joins TRBV19 to TRBJ1-6; TRBD1 agrees at 9 bases. Germline CDR1 reads LNHDA; CDR2 reads SQIVND (reference sequence). CDR3 length: 15 amino acids. After removal of 7 bases from V and 8 bases from J, the junction contained 9 bases not matched to a gene. The CDR3 reads CASTTRGQGDSPLHF. The CDR3, as DNA: TGTGCCAGTACCACGAGGGGACAGGGTGATTCACCCCTCCACTTT.

The CDR3: CASSYVFGGTAQTQYF. The CDR3 bases are TGTGCCAGCAGTTACGTGTTCGGCGGGACCGCCCAGACGCAGTATTTT. This chain joins TRBV6-5 and TRBJ2-3, with a possible D match to TRBD2 (6 bases). This CDR3 contains 16 residues. Germline V lookup: CDR1 MNHEY, CDR2 SVGAGI. V lost 2 bases and J 9 bases, leaving 21 bases between the germline ends.

The chain carries TRBV25-1 and TRBJ1-1; D might be TRBD1 (5 bases). CDR3 length: 16 residues. With 4 bases removed from V and 0 bases from J, the gap between germline ends came to 15 bases. The germline V gene has CDR1 MGHDK and CDR2 SYGVNS. The CDR3 spells CASSASKQGMNTEAFF. CDR3 bases: TGTGCCAGCAGTGCTTCGAAGCAGGGAATGAACACTGAAGCTTTCTTT.

The chain has TRBV4-1 and TRBJ2-4; the match to TRBD1 covers 8 bases. After removal of 4 bases from V and 5 bases from J, the junction contained 10 bases not matched to a gene. The length of the CDR3 is 16 residues. CDR1 and CDR2 from the germline V gene are MGHRA and YSYEKL. CDR3 nucleotide sequence: TGCGCCAGCAGCCGATTAAAGACAGGGGTGGAAAACATTCAGTACTTC. Translating gives CASSRLKTGVENIQYF.

This rearrangement joins TRBV18 to TRBJ1-1; D uncertain. CDR3 size: 13 residues. Germline loops: CDR1 KGHSH, CDR2 LQKENI. V lost 2 bases, J lost 0 bases, and 4 bases lay in between. CDR3 bases: TGTGCCAGCTCACCAATCATGAACACTGAAGCTTTCTTT. This gives the protein CASSPIMNTEAFF.

The chain recombines TRBV5-1 with TRBJ1-4, with a weak D call TRBD1 (6 bases). V was cut by 4 bases and J by 6 bases, with 13 bases left in between. This CDR3 has 14 residues. Germline loops: CDR1 SGHRS, CDR2 YFSETQ. CDR3 in amino acids: CASSLRGPDEKLFF. CDR3 coding DNA: TGCGCCAGCAGCCTCAGGGGACCAGATGAAAAACTGTTTTTT.

J is TRBJ1-5 and V is TRBV4-2; weak D call: TRBD1 (5 bases). Deletions cut 4 bases from V and 4 bases from J, with 5 bases between. Germline lookup yields CDR1 LGHNA and CDR2 YNFKEQ. The CDR3 contains 12 residues. The CDR3 nucleotides are TGTGCCAGCAGCCGGACAAATCAGCCCCAGCATTTT. This sequence encodes CASSRTNQPQHF.

This clone came up once. The rearrangement uses TRBV5-4 and TRBJ2-3, with 7 nucleotides matching TRBD2. The CDR3 contains 14 residues. The V segment lost 0 bases and the J segment 5 bases; nucleotides outside the gene matches: 3. Per germline, CDR1 SGHNT and CDR2 YYREEE (reference sequence). CDR3: CASSLGLAGDTQYF. The DNA for the CDR3 is TGTGCCAGCAGCTTGGGACTAGCAGGAGATACGCAGTATTTT.

The chain links TRBV5-1 to TRBJ2-1; D may be TRBD1 (5 bases). V lost 6 bases and J lost 5, with 12 bases in between. This CDR3 is built from 13 residues. Germline V CDR1 and CDR2: SGHRS, YFSETQ. CDR3 loop: CASKLTEDNEQFF. The CDR3 coding sequence is TGCGCCAGCAAACTGACAGAGGACAATGAGCAGTTCTTC.